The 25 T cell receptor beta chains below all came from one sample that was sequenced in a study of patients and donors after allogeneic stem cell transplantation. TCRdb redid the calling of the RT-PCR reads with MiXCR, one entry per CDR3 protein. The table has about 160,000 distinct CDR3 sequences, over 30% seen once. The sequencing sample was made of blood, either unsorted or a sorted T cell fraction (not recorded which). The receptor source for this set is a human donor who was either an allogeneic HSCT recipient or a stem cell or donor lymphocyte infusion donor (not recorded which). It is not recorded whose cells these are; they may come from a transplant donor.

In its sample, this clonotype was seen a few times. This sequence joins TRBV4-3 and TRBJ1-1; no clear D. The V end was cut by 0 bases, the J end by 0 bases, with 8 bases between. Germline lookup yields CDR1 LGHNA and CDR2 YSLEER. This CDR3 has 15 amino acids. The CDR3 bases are TGCGCCAGCAGCCAAGATGATCACCTGAACACTGAAGCTTTCTTT. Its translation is CASSQDDHLNTEAFF.

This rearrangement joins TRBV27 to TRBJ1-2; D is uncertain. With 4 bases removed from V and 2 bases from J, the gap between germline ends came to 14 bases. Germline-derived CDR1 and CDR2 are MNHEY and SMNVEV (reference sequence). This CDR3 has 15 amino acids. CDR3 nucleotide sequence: TGTGCCAGCAGTTCCTCCAGGCAACTAAACTATGGCTACACCTTC. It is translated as CASSSSRQLNYGYTF.

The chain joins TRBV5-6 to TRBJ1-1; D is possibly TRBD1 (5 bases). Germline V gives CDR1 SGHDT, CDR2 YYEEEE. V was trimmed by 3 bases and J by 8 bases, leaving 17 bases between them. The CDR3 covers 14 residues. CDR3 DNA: TGTGCCAGCAGCTCCTTAGTAGGGGTCCGCGAAGCTTTCTTT. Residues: CASSSLVGVREAFF.

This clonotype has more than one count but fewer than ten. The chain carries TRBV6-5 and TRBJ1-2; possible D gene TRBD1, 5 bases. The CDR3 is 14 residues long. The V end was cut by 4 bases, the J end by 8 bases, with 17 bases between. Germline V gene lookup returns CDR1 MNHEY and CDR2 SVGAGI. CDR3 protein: CASSFLRGVSGYTF. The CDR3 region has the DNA TGTGCCAGCAGTTTCCTCCGGGGGGTAAGCGGCTACACCTTC.

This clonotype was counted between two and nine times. CDR3 loop: CASSLFGGLEGYTF. In nucleotides, the CDR3 is TGTGCCAGCAGTTTATTCGGGGGCTTGGAAGGCTACACCTTC. The chain is built from TRBV12-3 or TRBV12-4 and TRBJ1-2; possible D gene TRBD1, 6 bases. V lost 2 bases and J 8 bases, leaving 15 bases between the germline ends. The CDR3 is 14 residues long.

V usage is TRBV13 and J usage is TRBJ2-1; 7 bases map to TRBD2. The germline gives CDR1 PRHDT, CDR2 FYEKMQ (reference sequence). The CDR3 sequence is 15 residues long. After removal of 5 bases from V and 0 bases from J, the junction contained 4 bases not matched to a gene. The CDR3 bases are TGTGCCAGCAGCCGTACTAGCGACTCCTACAATGAGCAGTTCTTC. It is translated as CASSRTSDSYNEQFF.

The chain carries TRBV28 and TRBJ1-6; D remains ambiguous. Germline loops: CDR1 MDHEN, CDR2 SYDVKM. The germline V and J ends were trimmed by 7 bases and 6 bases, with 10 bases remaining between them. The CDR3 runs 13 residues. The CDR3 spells CASTRQSNSPLHF. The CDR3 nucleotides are TGTGCCAGCACGAGGCAGAGTAATTCACCCCTCCACTTT.

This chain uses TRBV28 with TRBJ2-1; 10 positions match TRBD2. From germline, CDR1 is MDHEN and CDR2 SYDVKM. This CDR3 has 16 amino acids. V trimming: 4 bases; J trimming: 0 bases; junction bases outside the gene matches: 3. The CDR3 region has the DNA TGTGCCAGCAGTTCCCTAGCGGGGGACTCCTACAATGAGCAGTTCTTC. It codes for CASSSLAGDSYNEQFF.

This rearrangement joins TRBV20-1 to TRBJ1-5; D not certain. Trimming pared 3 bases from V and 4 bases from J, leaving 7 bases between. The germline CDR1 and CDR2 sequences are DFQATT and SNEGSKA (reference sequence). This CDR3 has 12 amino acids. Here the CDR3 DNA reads TGCAGTGCTAGGCCAGGAAATCAGCCCCAGCATTTT. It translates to CSARPGNQPQHF.

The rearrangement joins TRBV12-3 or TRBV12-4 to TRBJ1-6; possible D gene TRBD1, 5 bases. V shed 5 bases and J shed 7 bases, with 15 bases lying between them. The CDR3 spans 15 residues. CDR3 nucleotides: TGTGCCAGCAGTGCCAGGGTGAGGAAAAATTCACCCCTCCACTTT. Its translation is CASSARVRKNSPLHF.

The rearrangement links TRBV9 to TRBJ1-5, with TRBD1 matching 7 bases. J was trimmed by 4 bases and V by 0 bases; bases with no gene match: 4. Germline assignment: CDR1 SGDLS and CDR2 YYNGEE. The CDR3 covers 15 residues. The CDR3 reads CASSVEGGQNQPQHF. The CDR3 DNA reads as TGTGCCAGCAGCGTAGAAGGGGGCCAGAATCAGCCCCAGCATTTT.

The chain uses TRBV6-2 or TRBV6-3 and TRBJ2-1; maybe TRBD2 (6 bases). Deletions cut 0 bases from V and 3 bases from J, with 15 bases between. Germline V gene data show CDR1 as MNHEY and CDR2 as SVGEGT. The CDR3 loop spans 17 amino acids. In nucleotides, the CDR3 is TGTGCCAGCAGTTACTCGACGGAGGAGGGCATCTACAATGAGCAGTTCTTC. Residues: CASSYSTEEGIYNEQFF.

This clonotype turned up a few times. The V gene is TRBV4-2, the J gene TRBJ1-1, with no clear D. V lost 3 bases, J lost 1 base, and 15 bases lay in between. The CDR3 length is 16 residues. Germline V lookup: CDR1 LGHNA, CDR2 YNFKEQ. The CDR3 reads CASSHNWVKGNTEAFF. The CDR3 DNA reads TGTGCCAGCAGCCACAACTGGGTCAAAGGGAACACTGAAGCTTTCTTT.

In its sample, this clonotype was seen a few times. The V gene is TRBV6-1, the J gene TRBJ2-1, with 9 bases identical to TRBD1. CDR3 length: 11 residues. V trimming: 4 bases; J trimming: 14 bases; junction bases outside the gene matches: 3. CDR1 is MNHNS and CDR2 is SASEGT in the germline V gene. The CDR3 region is CASSARDREFF. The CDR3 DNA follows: TGTGCCAGCAGTGCCCGGGACAGGGAGTTCTTC.

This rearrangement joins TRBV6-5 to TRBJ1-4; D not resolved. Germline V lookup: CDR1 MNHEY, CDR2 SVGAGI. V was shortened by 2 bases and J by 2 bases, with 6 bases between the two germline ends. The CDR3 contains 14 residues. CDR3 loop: CASSYMGTNEKLFF. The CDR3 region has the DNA TGTGCCAGCAGTTACATGGGCACTAATGAAAAACTGTTTTTT.

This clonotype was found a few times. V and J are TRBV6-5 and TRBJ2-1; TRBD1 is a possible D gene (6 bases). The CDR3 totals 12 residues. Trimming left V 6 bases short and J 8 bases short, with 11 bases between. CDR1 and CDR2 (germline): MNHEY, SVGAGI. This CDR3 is CASSPQGDEQFF. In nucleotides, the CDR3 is TGTGCCAGCAGCCCACAGGGTGATGAGCAGTTCTTC.

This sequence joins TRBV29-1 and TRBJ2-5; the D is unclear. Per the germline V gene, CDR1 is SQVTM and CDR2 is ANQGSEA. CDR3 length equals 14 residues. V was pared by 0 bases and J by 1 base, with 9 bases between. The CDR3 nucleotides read TGCAGCGTTGAAGATCCAGAGAGCCAAGAGACCCAGTACTTC. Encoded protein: CSVEDPESQETQYF.

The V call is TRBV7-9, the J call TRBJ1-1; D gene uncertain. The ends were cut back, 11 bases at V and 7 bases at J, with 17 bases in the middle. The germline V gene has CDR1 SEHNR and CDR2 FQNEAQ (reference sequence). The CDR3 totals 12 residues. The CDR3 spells CASVTSQSEAFF. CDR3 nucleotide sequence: TGTGCCTCGGTAACTTCGCAAAGTGAAGCTTTCTTT. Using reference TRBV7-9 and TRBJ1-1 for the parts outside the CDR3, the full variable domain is DTGVSQNPRHKITKRGQNVTFRCDPISEHNRLYWYRQTLGQGPEFLTYFQNEAQLEKSRLLSDRFSAERPKGSFSTLEIQRTEQGDSAMYLCASVTSQSEAFFGQGTRLTVV.

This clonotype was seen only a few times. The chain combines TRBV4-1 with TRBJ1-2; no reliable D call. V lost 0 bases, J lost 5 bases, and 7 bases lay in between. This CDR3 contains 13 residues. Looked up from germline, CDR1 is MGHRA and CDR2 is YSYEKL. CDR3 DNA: TGCGCCAGCAGCCAAGATGGGTCGTATGGCTACACCTTC. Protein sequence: CASSQDGSYGYTF.

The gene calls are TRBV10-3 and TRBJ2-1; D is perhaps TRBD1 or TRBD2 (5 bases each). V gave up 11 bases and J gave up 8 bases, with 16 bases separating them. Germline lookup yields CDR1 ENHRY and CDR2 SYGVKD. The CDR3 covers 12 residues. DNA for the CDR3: TGTGCCTTGTGGGACGGAGGAGATGAGCAGTTCTTC. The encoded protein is CALWDGGDEQFF.

The CDR3 loop is CASSYRETQYF. The CDR3 DNA sequence: TGTGCCAGCAGTTACCGCGAGACCCAGTACTTC. The genes are TRBV6-6 and TRBJ2-5; D ambiguous. Trimming cost V 2 bases and J 5 bases, with 3 bases left between them. The germline V gene has CDR1 MNHNY and CDR2 SVGAGI (reference sequence). This CDR3 region has 11 residues.

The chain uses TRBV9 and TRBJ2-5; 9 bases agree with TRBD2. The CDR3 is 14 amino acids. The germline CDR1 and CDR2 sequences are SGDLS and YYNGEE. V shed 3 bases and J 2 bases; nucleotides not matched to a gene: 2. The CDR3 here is CASSETSGQETQYF. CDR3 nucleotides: TGTGCCAGCAGCGAAACTAGCGGGCAAGAGACCCAGTACTTC.

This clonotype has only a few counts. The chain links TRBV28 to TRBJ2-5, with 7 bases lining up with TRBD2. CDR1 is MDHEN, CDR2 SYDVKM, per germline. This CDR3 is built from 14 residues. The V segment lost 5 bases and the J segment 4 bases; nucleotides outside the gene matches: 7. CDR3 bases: TGTGCCAGCAGTCTAGGAGGCGGGAGAGAGACCCAGTACTTC. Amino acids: CASSLGGGRETQYF.

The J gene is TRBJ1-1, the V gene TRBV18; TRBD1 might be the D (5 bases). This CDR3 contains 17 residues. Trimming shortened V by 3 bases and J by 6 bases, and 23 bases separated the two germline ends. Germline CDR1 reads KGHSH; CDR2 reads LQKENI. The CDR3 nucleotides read TGTGCCAGCTCACCCCGAGACCAGATTAAGGGGCCCCCTGAAGCTTTCTTT. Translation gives CASSPRDQIKGPPEAFF.

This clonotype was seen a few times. The CDR3 nucleotides are TGTGCCATCAGTGATGGAGGGGGCTATGGCTACACCTTC. It yields the protein CAISDGGGYGYTF. The chain has TRBV10-3 and TRBJ1-2; D might be TRBD1 (6 bases). V lost 3 bases to trimming and J lost 4 bases, with 9 bases between them. The CDR3 sequence is 13 residues long. Germline lookup yields CDR1 ENHRY and CDR2 SYGVKD.